The 8 T cell receptor beta chains presented below share a single source sample, sequenced in a study of long-term antiretroviral therapy in people with HIV. A v3.0 immunoSEQ assay was performed at survey level. Sequencing was performed with immunoSEQ multiplex PCR; in TCRdb, only in-frame clones are kept and a portion is missing. The sample records about 39,000 clones, around 88% being singletons. The specimen was unsorted PBMCs, collected just before starting antiretroviral therapy. Receptors were obtained from a woman in her late teens or twenties with HIV.

The chain uses TRBV7-9 and TRBJ2-7; D is undetermined. Germline values: CDR1 SEHNR, CDR2 FQNEAQ (reference sequence). Trimming left V 2 bases short and J 3 bases short, with 5 bases between. The CDR3 contains 12 residues. This CDR3 reads CASSLRNYEQYF. CDR3 in DNA: TGTGCCAGCAGCTTAAGGAACTACGAGCAGTACTTC.

The chain couples TRBV2 to TRBJ2-1, with TRBD2 matching over 7 bases. V was clipped by 7 bases and J by 5 bases; unmatched bases: 8. Germline V gene sequence: CDR1 SNHLY, CDR2 FYNNEI. The CDR3 is made up of 14 amino acids. CDR3 DNA sequence: TGTGCCAGCAACCGGGACTACATGGACAATGAGCAGTTCTTC. Its translation: CASNRDYMDNEQFF.

Only one count was recorded for this clone. The sample contains more than one DNA sequence encoding this CDR3. J is TRBJ2-7 and V is TRBV4-3, with unresolved D. Germline CDR1 is LGHNA and CDR2 is YSLEER. The CDR3 covers 15 residues. V lost 0 bases, J lost 2 bases, and 11 bases lay in between. CDR3 sequence: CASSQEGTGAYEQYF. Written as DNA, the CDR3 is TGCGCCAGCAGCCAAGAGGGAACGGGTGCCTACGAGCAGTACTTC.

The J gene is TRBJ2-6, the V gene TRBV7-2, with 7 bases aligning to TRBD2. The CDR3 totals 17 residues. Germline loops: CDR1 SGHTA, CDR2 FQGNSA. Trimming cost V 1 base and J 4 bases; bases outside gene matches: 7. The CDR3 nucleotides read TGTGCCAGCAGCTTAGGTTGGACTAGGAGCGGGGCCAACGTCCTGACTTTC. It yields the protein CASSLGWTRSGANVLTF.

The rearrangement uses TRBV19 and TRBJ2-7; maybe TRBD1 (8 bases). Trimming stripped 10 bases from V and 5 bases from J, with 33 bases between. This CDR3 has 18 residues. The V gene's germline CDR1 is LNHDA and CDR2 SQIVND (reference sequence). CDR3 amino acids: CATQKEPRTGGALHEQYF. As DNA, the CDR3 is TGTGCCACCCAGAAAGAGCCCCGAACAGGGGGGGCGCTCCACGAGCAGTACTTC.

This clone appeared once. The rearrangement joins TRBV5-6 to TRBJ1-4, with D tentatively TRBD1 (5 bases). The germline V gene encodes CDR1 SGHDT and CDR2 YYEEEE. Trimming shortened V by 1 base and J by 8 bases, and 12 bases separated the two germline ends. CDR3 length: 14 residues. The CDR3 DNA reads TGTGCCAGCAGCTTGAGGGGCTCGGGGGAAAAACTGTTTTTT. Protein sequence: CASSLRGSGEKLFF.

The chain employs TRBV29-1 and TRBJ1-6, with 8 bases that match TRBD1. The CDR3 runs to 15 residues. The V gene's germline CDR1 is SQVTM and CDR2 ANQGSEA. V lost 5 bases and J lost 0; bases outside the gene matches: 3. CDR3 in amino acids: CSVRTGNSYNSPLHF. In DNA form, the CDR3 reads TGCAGCGTTCGGACAGGGAACTCCTATAATTCACCCCTCCACTTT.

The chain joins TRBV27 to TRBJ1-4; no clear D. In germline, CDR1 is MNHEY, CDR2 SMNVEV (reference sequence). The V gene lost 0 bases and the J gene lost 4 bases, with 9 bases spanning the gap. The CDR3 consists of 15 residues. The CDR3 reads CASSLSREFNEKLFF. CDR3 nucleotides: TGTGCCAGCAGTTTATCAAGGGAGTTTAATGAAAAACTGTTTTTT.